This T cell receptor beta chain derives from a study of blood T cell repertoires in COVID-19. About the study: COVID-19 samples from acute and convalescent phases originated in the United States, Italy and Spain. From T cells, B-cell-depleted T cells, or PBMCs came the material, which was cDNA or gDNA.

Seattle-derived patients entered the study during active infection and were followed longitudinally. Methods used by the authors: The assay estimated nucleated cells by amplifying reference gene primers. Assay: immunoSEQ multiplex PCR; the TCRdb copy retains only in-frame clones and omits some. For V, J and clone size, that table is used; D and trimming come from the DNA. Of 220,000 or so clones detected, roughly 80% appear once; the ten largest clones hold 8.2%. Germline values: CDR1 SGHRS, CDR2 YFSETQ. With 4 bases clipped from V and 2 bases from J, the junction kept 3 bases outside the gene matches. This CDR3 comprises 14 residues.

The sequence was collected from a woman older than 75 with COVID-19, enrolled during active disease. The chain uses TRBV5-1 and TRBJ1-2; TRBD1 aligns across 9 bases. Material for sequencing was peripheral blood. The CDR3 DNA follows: TGCGCCAGCAGCCCCGGGACAGGGAACTATGGCTACACCTTC. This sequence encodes CASSPGTGNYGYTF.